This TCR beta chain stems from a study of beta chain features in type 1 diabetes. Study-wide results and limits: A moderate, significant TCRB CDR3 shortening appeared in type 1 diabetes across four CD4+ subsets. For type 1 diabetes patients, VDJ junctions showed fewer insertions and more deletions.

This clone turned up a few times. As yet, its antigen is unknown. V lost 4 bases, J lost 0 bases, and 12 bases lay in between. There are 15 residues in the CDR3. Germline CDR1 and CDR2: SNHLY and FYNNEI. All of the isolated RNA was reverse transcribed, so expressed TCRB transcripts were sequenced. Generated by immunoSEQ multiplex PCR, the TCRdb table keeps only in-frame clones and is missing some. The repertoire holds hundreds of thousands of clones, with over 12% as singletons. The rearrangement joins TRBV2 to TRBJ1-1, with D hard to call. The sequence derives from a man between 18 and 35 years old with type 1 diabetes. The sample taken for sequencing was naive CD4+ T cells from blood. CDR3 coding DNA: TGTGCCAGCAGTGTTGAACGGGCAATGAACACTGAAGCTTTCTTT. Its protein product is CASSVERAMNTEAFF.